This T cell receptor beta chain derives from a study of shared clonotypes between healthy human individuals. Study context: Researchers assigned three CD4 naive, three CD4 memory, two CD8 naive and one CD8 memory plate to each donor. Points from the study as a whole: Naive CD4 clonotypes overlapped across a handful of donors at around 5%. It was anticipated that sequencing depth would influence how many clonotypes donors shared.

The CDR3 runs to 14 residues. Germline V gene data show CDR1 as ENHRY and CDR2 as SYGVKD. V was pared by 0 bases and J by 3 bases, with 6 bases between. Positively selected for CCR7, the CD45RO-negative cells used as naive CD8 cells excluded terminally differentiated effector memory CD45RA+ cells. Sequencing was performed with immunoSEQ multiplex PCR; in TCRdb, only in-frame clones are kept and a portion is missing. The sample lists around 550,000 clones, roughly 96% seen once, with approximately 0.11% in the top ten. Worth noting for this clone: Its target is unknown.

The sample was naive CD8+ T cells sorted from blood. The rearrangement uses TRBV10-3 and TRBJ1-5, with D unclear. The receptor comes from a woman aged 25 to 39 in good health. CDR3 in amino acids: CAISESGNNQPQHF. CDR3 bases: TGTGCCATCAGTGAGTCAGGGAACAATCAGCCCCAGCATTTT.